This T cell receptor beta chain was observed in a study of identical twins. This CDR3 comprises 14 residues. Trimming left V 11 bases short and J 0 bases short, with 16 bases between. TCRdb reprocessed the 5' RACE reads with MiXCR, giving one entry per CDR3 protein. In the table there are roughly 290,000 distinct CDR3 sequences, more than 8% of which are singletons. The data were also submitted as part of a second study, on yellow fever vaccine responses in identical twins.

Material for sequencing was CD8+ T cells sorted from blood. The source of this sequence is a woman aged 18-35 years in good health. The J gene is TRBJ1-1, the V gene TRBV12-3 or TRBV12-4; D unresolved. Here the CDR3 DNA reads TGTGCCGAAGAGGTTCTCAATTTGAACACTGAAGCTTTCTTT. Its translation: CAEEVLNLNTEAFF.